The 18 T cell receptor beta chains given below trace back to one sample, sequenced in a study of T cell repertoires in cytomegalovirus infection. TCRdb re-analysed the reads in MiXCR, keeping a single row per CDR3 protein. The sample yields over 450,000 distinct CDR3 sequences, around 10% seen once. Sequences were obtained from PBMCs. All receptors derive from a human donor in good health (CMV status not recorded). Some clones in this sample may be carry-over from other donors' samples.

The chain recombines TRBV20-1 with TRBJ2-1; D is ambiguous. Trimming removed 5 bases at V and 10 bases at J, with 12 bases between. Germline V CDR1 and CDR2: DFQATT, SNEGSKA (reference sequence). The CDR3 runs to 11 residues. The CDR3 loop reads CSASTTPEQFF. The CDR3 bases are TGCAGTGCTTCGACGACCCCGGAGCAGTTCTTC.

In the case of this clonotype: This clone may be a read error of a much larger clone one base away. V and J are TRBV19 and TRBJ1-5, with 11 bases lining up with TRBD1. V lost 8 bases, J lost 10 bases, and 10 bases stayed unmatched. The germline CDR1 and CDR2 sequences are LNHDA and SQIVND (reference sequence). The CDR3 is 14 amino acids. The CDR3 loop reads CASWDRGGSHPQHF. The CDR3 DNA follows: TGTGCCAGTTGGGACAGGGGGGGTTCCCACCCCCAGCATTTT.

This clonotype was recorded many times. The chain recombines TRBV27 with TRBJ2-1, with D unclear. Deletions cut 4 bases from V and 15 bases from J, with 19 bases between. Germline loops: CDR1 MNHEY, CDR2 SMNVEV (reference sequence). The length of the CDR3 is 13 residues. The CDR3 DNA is TGTGCCAGCAGTTCCTCCCGAACTCCGGCAGGGTTCTTC. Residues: CASSSSRTPAGFF.

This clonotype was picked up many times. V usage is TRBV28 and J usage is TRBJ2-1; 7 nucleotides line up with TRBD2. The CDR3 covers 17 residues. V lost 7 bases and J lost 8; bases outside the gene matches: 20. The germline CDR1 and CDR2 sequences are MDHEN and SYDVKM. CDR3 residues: CASKKLGLGLGGHEQFF. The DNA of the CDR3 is TGTGCCAGCAAAAAGTTGGGCCTCGGACTAGGAGGCCATGAGCAGTTCTTC.

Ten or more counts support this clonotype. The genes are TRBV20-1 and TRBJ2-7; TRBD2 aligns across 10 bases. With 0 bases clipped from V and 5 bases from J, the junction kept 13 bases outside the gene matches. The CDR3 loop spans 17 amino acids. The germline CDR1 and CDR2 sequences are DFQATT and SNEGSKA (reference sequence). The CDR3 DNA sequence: TGCAGTGCTAGAGATCGAAGCGGGGGGGCCCGAGGCAACGAGCAGTACTTC. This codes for CSARDRSGGARGNEQYF.

CDR3 nucleotides: TGTGCCAGCAGCTTACCCCTGGCAGGGTCCACTGAAGCTTTCTTT. Protein product: CASSLPLAGSTEAFF. The gene calls are TRBV11-1 and TRBJ1-1; the D gene is possibly TRBD1 (5 bases). The CDR3 is 15 residues long. The ends were cut back, 2 bases at V and 4 bases at J, with 14 bases in the middle. Germline CDR1 and CDR2: SGHAT and FQDESV (reference sequence).

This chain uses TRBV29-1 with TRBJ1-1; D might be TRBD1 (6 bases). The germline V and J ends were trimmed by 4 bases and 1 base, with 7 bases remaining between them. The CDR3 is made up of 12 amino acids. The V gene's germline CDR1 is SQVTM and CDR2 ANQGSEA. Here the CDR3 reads CSVGGQNTEAFF. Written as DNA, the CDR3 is TGCAGCGTTGGGGGGCAGAACACTGAAGCTTTCTTT. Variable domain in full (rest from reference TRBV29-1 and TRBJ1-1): SAVISQKPSRDICQRGTSLTIQCQVDSQVTMMFWYRQQPGQSLTLIATANQGSEATYESGFVIDKFPISRPNLTFSTLTVSNMSPEDSSIYLCSVGGQNTEAFFGQGTRLTVV.

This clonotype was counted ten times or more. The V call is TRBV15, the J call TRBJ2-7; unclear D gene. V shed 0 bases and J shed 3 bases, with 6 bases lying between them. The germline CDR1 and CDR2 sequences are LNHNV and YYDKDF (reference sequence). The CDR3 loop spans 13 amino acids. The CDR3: CATSRDRNYEQYF. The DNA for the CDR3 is TGTGCCACCAGCAGAGATCGTAACTACGAGCAGTACTTC.

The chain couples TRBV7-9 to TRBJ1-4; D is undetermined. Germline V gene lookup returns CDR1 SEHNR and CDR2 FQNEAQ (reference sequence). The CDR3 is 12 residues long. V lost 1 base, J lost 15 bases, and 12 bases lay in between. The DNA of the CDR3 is TGTGCCAGCAGCTTAGAGACGCCGTTAATGTTTTTT. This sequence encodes CASSLETPLMFF. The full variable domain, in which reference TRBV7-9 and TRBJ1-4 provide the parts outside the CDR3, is DTGVSQNPRHKITKRGQNVTFRCDPISEHNRLYWYRQTLGQGPEFLTYFQNEAQLEKSRLLSDRFSAERPKGSFSTLEIQRTEQGDSAMYLCASSLETPLMFFGSGTQLSVL.

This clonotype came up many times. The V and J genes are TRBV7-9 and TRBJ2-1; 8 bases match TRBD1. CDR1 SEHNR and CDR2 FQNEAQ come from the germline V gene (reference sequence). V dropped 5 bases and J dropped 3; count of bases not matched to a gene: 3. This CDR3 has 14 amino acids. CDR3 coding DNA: TGTGCCAGCAGCCCCGGGACAGGCTACAATGAGCAGTTCTTC. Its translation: CASSPGTGYNEQFF.

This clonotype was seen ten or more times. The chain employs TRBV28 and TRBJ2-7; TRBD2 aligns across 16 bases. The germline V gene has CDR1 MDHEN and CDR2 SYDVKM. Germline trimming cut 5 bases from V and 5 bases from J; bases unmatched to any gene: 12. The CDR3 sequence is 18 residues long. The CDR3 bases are TGTGCCAGCAGTCTCTTCTCCGGGACTAGCGGGAGGGCCGACGAGCAGTACTTC. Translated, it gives CASSLFSGTSGRADEQYF.

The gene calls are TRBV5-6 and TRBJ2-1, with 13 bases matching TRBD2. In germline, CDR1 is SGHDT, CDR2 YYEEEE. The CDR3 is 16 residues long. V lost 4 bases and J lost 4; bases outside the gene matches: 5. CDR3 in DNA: TGTGCCAGCAGCGTAGGACTAGCGGGAGTTTACAATGAGCAGTTCTTC. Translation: CASSVGLAGVYNEQFF.

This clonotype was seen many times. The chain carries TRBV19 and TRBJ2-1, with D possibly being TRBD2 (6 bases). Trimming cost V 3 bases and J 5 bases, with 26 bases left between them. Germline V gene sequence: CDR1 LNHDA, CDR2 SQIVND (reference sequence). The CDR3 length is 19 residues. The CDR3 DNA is TGTGCCAGTAGTATTGGAGGGGATAAAAGGAGGAGACCTAACAATGAGCAGTTCTTC. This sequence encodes CASSIGGDKRRRPNNEQFF.

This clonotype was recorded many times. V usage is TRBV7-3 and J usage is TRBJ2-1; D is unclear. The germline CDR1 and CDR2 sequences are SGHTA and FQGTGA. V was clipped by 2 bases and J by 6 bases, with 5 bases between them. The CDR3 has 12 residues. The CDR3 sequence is CASSLSPNEQFF. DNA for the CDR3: TGTGCCAGCAGCTTATCCCCCAATGAGCAGTTCTTC.

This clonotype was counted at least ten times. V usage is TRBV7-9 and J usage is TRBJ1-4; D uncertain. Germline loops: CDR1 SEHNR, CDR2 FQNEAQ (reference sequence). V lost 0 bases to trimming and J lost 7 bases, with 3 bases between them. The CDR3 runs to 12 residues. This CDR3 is CASSLAREKLFF. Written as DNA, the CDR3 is TGTGCCAGCAGCTTAGCGCGTGAAAAACTGTTTTTT.

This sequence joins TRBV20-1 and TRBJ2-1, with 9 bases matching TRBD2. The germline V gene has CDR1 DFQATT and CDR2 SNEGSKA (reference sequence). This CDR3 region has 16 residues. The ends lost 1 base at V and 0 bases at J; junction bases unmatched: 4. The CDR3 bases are TGCAGTGCTAGAGTACTAGCGGGCTTCTCCTACAATGAGCAGTTCTTC. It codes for CSARVLAGFSYNEQFF.

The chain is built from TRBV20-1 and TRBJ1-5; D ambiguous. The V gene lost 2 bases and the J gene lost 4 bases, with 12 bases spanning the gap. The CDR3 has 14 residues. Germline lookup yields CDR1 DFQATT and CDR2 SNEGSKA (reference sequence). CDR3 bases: TGCAGTGCTAGACCCTCGGTTGGGAATCAGCCCCAGCATTTT. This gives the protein CSARPSVGNQPQHF.

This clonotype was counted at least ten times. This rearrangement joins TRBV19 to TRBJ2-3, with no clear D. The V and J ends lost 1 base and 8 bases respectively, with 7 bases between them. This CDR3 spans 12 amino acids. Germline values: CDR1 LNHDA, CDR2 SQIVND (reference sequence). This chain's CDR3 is CASSIAEGTQYF. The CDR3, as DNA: TGTGCCAGTAGTATAGCGGAAGGTACGCAGTATTTT. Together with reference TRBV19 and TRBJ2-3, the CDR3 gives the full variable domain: DGGITQSPKYLFRKEGQNVTLSCEQNLNHDAMYWYRQDPGQGLRLIYYSQIVNDFQKGDIAEGYSVSREKKESFPLTVTSAQKNPTAFYLCASSIAEGTQYFGPGTRLTVL.